The present entry profiles one T cell receptor beta chain with its context. The method was immunoSEQ multiplex PCR; TCRdb's version includes in-frame clones alone and lacks a portion of them. The table has over 350,000 clones, around 87% seen once. The sample is drawn from a study of blood T cell repertoires in COVID-19. Whole-study context: Samples of COVID-19 (acute and convalescent) were obtained from the United States, Italy and Spain. T cells, B-cell-depleted T cells, or PBMCs supplied cDNA or gDNA.

Participant age was roughly 18 to 100 years, and participants resided in around 24 US areas. The CDR3 loop spans 14 amino acids. Unmatched junction bases numbered 10, after V lost 6 bases and J lost 8 bases. CDR1 is MNHEY and CDR2 is SVGAGI in the germline V gene. J is TRBJ2-4 and V is TRBV6-5; 7 bases align to TRBD1. The sequencing input was PBMCs or T cells enriched from blood (not recorded which). The clonotype originates from a woman aged 25 to 45 with acute COVID-19. The CDR3: CASRPDRVQDIQYF. The CDR3 DNA is TGTGCCAGCAGGCCAGACAGGGTCCAAGACATTCAGTACTTC.